The 24 T cell receptor beta chains presented below share a single source sample, sequenced in a study of blood T cell repertoires in COVID-19. Assay used: immunoSEQ multiplex PCR; TCRdb lists only in-frame clones, some missing. The data hold some 29,000 clones, with around 90% observed a single time. Sequenced material: peripheral blood. These receptors originate from a man between 70 and 80 years old with active or convalescent COVID-19.

V and J are TRBV28 and TRBJ1-2, with TRBD1 as a possible D gene (6 bases). V was shortened by 4 bases and J by 0 bases, with 12 bases between the two germline ends. The CDR3 totals 15 residues. Germline CDR1 MDHEN, CDR2 SYDVKM. CDR3 sequence: CASSYTGRANYGYTF. The CDR3 coding sequence is TGTGCCAGCAGTTACACAGGGAGGGCTAACTATGGCTACACCTTC.

The table lists this clone with a count of one. V gene TRBV7-9 combines with J gene TRBJ1-2; D might be TRBD1 (6 bases). Germline V gene sequence: CDR1 SEHNR, CDR2 FQNEAQ (reference sequence). The CDR3 sequence is 16 residues long. V was clipped by 6 bases and J by 6 bases, with 23 bases between them. CDR3: CASRRTGTRVPHGYTF. As DNA, the CDR3 is TGTGCCAGCAGGCGTACCGGGACACGCGTCCCCCATGGCTACACCTTC.

The CDR3 sequence: CASSPDRRTGTQYF. For the CDR3, the DNA is TGTGCCAGCAGCCCGGACAGGCGGACGGGGACCCAGTACTTC. This chain uses TRBV5-4 with TRBJ2-5; 7 nucleotides align to TRBD1. V was pared by 4 bases and J by 7 bases, with 10 bases of the junction left unmatched. This CDR3 has 14 amino acids. CDR1 and CDR2 from the germline V gene are SGHNT and YYREEE (reference sequence).

The chain is built from TRBV28 and TRBJ1-5; TRBD1 might be the D (5 bases). The length of the CDR3 is 13 residues. Germline V gene sequence: CDR1 MDHEN, CDR2 SYDVKM. With 5 bases removed from V and 6 bases from J, the gap between germline ends came to 11 bases. CDR3 residues: CASSGTLGQPQHF. In DNA, the CDR3 is TGTGCCAGCAGTGGGACTTTAGGTCAGCCCCAGCATTTT.

The V gene is TRBV6-6, the J gene TRBJ2-3, with 7 bases lining up with TRBD1. V trimming: 5 bases; J trimming: 6 bases; junction bases outside the gene matches: 5. Per the germline V gene, CDR1 is MNHNY and CDR2 is SVGAGI (reference sequence). There are 13 residues in the CDR3. The CDR3 protein is CASSNYRGDTQYF. The CDR3 DNA sequence: TGTGCCAGCAGTAACTACAGGGGCGATACGCAGTATTTT.

The V gene is TRBV28, the J gene TRBJ1-5, with a possible D match to TRBD1 (6 bases). The V end lost 6 bases, the J end lost 4 bases, and 16 bases lay between the germline ends. CDR1 and CDR2 (germline): MDHEN, SYDVKM. The CDR3 loop spans 15 amino acids. The CDR3 region is CASSSGTPMNQPQHF. CDR3 in DNA: TGTGCCAGCAGCTCCGGGACACCCATGAATCAGCCCCAGCATTTT. The whole variable domain, filled in from reference TRBV28 and TRBJ1-5, reads DVKVTQSSRYLVKRTGEKVFLECVQDMDHENMFWYRQDPGLGLRLIYFSYDVKMKEKGDIPEGYSVSREKKERFSLILESASTNQTSMYLCASSSGTPMNQPQHFGDGTRLSIL.

This chain's CDR3 is CASSFSGRRANVLTF. As DNA, the CDR3 is TGTGCCAGTAGCTTCAGCGGGAGGAGGGCCAACGTCCTGACTTTC. J is TRBJ2-6 and V is TRBV19; 9 bases match TRBD2. V lost 6 bases, J lost 5 bases, and 5 bases stayed unmatched. This CDR3 comprises 15 residues. Looked up from germline, CDR1 is LNHDA and CDR2 is SQIVND (reference sequence). The full variable domain, with the rest looked up from reference TRBV19 and TRBJ2-6, is DGGITQSPKYLFRKEGQNVTLSCEQNLNHDAMYWYRQDPGQGLRLIYYSQIVNDFQKGDIAEGYSVSREKKESFPLTVTSAQKNPTAFYLCASSFSGRRANVLTFGAGSRLTVL.

The rearrangement links TRBV9 to TRBJ2-1; 9 nucleotides align to TRBD1. The trim removed 4 bases at V and 4 bases at J, leaving 6 bases unmatched. CDR3 length: 15 amino acids. Germline CDR1 SGDLS, CDR2 YYNGEE. The CDR3 sequence is CASSPRGTGYNEQFF. Written as DNA, the CDR3 is TGTGCCAGCAGCCCACGAGGGACAGGGTACAATGAGCAGTTCTTC. The full variable domain, with the rest looked up from reference TRBV9 and TRBJ2-1, is DSGVTQTPKHLITATGQRVTLRCSPRSGDLSVYWYQQSLDQGLQFLIQYYNGEERAKGNILERFSAQQFPDLHSELNLSSLELGDSALYFCASSPRGTGYNEQFFGPGTRLTVL.

The chain uses TRBV2 and TRBJ1-4; D is perhaps TRBD1 (5 bases). The germline V gene has CDR1 SNHLY and CDR2 FYNNEI. Trimming removed 4 bases from V and 5 bases from J, with 17 bases in between. The CDR3 has 16 residues. CDR3 bases: TGTGCCAGCAGTGTTCTCCCGGGGGTACTCAATGAAAAACTGTTTTTT. As protein: CASSVLPGVLNEKLFF.

The chain carries TRBV18 and TRBJ1-2; 8 bases match TRBD1. Losses at the gene ends were 3 bases for V and 4 bases for J; bases not matched to a gene: 4. The CDR3 runs to 14 residues. Germline assignment: CDR1 KGHSH and CDR2 LQKENI. The CDR3 DNA sequence: TGTGCCAGCTCACCCGCGGGACAGGCCTATGGCTACACCTTC. Translation: CASSPAGQAYGYTF.

V usage is TRBV5-1 and J usage is TRBJ1-2, with 9 bases lining up with TRBD1. With V trimmed by 4 bases and J by 6 bases, 7 bases remained unmatched. CDR3 size: 14 residues. Germline CDR1 is SGHRS and CDR2 is YFSETQ. CDR3 DNA sequence: TGCGCCAGCAGCATGACAGGGGGAAACGATGGCTACACCTTC. Its translation is CASSMTGGNDGYTF. Complete variable domain (other parts from reference TRBV5-1 and TRBJ1-2): KAGVTQTPRYLIKTRGQQVTLSCSPISGHRSVSWYQQTPGQGLQFLFEYFSETQRNKGNFPGRFSGRQFSNSRSEMNVSTLELGDSALYLCASSMTGGNDGYTFGSGTRLTVV.

The chain recombines TRBV24-1 with TRBJ2-3, with D perhaps matching TRBD2 (7 bases). Germline assignment: CDR1 KGHDR and CDR2 SFDVKD. CDR3 length: 16 residues. Trimming shortened V by 0 bases and J by 1 base, and 10 bases separated the two germline ends. The CDR3 spells CATSDLRGGGTDTQYF. CDR3 nucleotides: TGTGCCACCAGTGATTTGAGAGGGGGGGGCACAGATACGCAGTATTTT.

This clone was counted a few times. The rearrangement joins TRBV19 to TRBJ1-1; D not certain. V gave up 4 bases and J gave up 6 bases, with 18 bases separating them. The V gene's germline CDR1 is LNHDA and CDR2 SQIVND (reference sequence). The CDR3 extends over 15 amino acids. CDR3 in DNA: TGTGCCAGTAGTACAGCCGAGCCCGGGCGGGCTGAAGCTTTCTTT. It yields the protein CASSTAEPGRAEAFF. The full variable domain, completed using reference TRBV19 and TRBJ1-1, is DGGITQSPKYLFRKEGQNVTLSCEQNLNHDAMYWYRQDPGQGLRLIYYSQIVNDFQKGDIAEGYSVSREKKESFPLTVTSAQKNPTAFYLCASSTAEPGRAEAFFGQGTRLTVV.

The rearrangement links TRBV19 to TRBJ1-5, with TRBD1 as a possible D gene (5 bases). V was pared by 1 base and J by 4 bases, with 11 bases between. This CDR3 region has 15 residues. CDR1 and CDR2 from the germline V gene are LNHDA and SQIVND (reference sequence). In nucleotides, the CDR3 is TGTGCCAGTAGTATAGTGGCCAGGGAAAATCAGCCCCAGCATTTT. Translating gives CASSIVARENQPQHF.

In its sample, this clone was seen once. The chain joins TRBV5-1 to TRBJ2-5, with TRBD1 identical over 7 bases. The junction had 2 bases not matched to a gene; V was cut back by 2 bases and J by 1 base. The CDR3 contains 14 residues. Germline lookup yields CDR1 SGHRS and CDR2 YFSETQ. The CDR3 protein is CASSLDRAQETQYF. The DNA for the CDR3 is TGCGCCAGCAGCTTAGACAGGGCCCAAGAGACCCAGTACTTC.

The V gene is TRBV27, the J gene TRBJ2-7, with D perhaps TRBD2 (5 bases). The CDR3 covers 13 residues. CDR1 and CDR2 (germline): MNHEY, SMNVEV (reference sequence). The V and J ends lost 5 bases and 2 bases respectively, with 10 bases between them. The CDR3 here is CASSASGTYEQYF. Here the CDR3 DNA reads TGTGCCAGCAGTGCCTCGGGGACCTACGAGCAGTACTTC.

This chain joins TRBV27 and TRBJ1-1; D is ambiguous. Germline V gene data show CDR1 as MNHEY and CDR2 as SMNVEV (reference sequence). With 7 bases removed from V and 7 bases from J, the gap between germline ends came to 19 bases. The CDR3 is 14 amino acids. The CDR3 spells CASTLTSGKGEAFF. The CDR3 region has the DNA TGTGCCAGCACCTTAACGTCGGGGAAGGGTGAAGCTTTCTTT.

The chain recombines TRBV6-5 with TRBJ2-1; D remains unclear. CDR1 is MNHEY and CDR2 is SVGAGI in the germline V gene. The CDR3 consists of 14 residues. The V end was cut by 0 bases, the J end by 3 bases, with 6 bases between. The CDR3: CASSYSGYYNEQFF. In DNA form, the CDR3 reads TGTGCCAGCAGTTACTCGGGCTACTACAATGAGCAGTTCTTC.

The chain uses TRBV4-2 and TRBJ1-1; D gene unclear. The CDR3 extends over 17 amino acids. Germline V gene data show CDR1 as LGHNA and CDR2 as YNFKEQ. Trimming stripped 0 bases from V and 2 bases from J, with 16 bases between. The CDR3 is CASSQDGVRESNTEAFF. Written as DNA, the CDR3 is TGTGCCAGCAGCCAAGATGGAGTTCGGGAGTCCAACACTGAAGCTTTCTTT.

The V gene is TRBV5-1, the J gene TRBJ1-5, with D maybe TRBD1 (5 bases). Trimming took 4 bases from V and 6 from J, leaving 20 bases between them. Germline assignment: CDR1 SGHRS and CDR2 YFSETQ. The CDR3 is 16 amino acids. CDR3 amino acids: CASSPGVSALGQPQHF. As DNA, the CDR3 is TGCGCCAGCAGCCCGGGGGTGTCGGCCTTGGGTCAGCCCCAGCATTTT.

The chain uses TRBV11-2 and TRBJ2-1; no reliable D call. The CDR3 loop spans 12 amino acids. CDR1 and CDR2 (germline): SGHAT, FQNNGV. V was clipped by 5 bases and J by 9 bases, with 11 bases between them. The CDR3, as DNA: TGTGCCAGCAGCCCTCAGTTTGGTGAGCAGTTCTTC. It yields the protein CASSPQFGEQFF. The full variable domain, with the rest looked up from reference TRBV11-2 and TRBJ2-1, is EAGVAQSPRYKIIEKRQSVAFWCNPISGHATLYWYQQILGQGPKLLIQFQNNGVVDDSQLPKDRFSAERLKGVDSTLKIQPAKLEDSAVYLCASSPQFGEQFFGPGTRLTVL.

The chain links TRBV19 to TRBJ1-1; possible D gene TRBD1, 5 bases. Germline V CDR1 and CDR2: LNHDA, SQIVND (reference sequence). V lost 5 bases, J lost 1 base, and 17 bases lay in between. The CDR3 sequence is 16 residues long. The DNA of the CDR3 is TGTGCCAGTAGTCAGGGAACCCAAGGTAGGAACACTGAAGCTTTCTTT. Translated, it gives CASSQGTQGRNTEAFF. The full variable domain, in which reference TRBV19 and TRBJ1-1 provide the parts outside the CDR3, is DGGITQSPKYLFRKEGQNVTLSCEQNLNHDAMYWYRQDPGQGLRLIYYSQIVNDFQKGDIAEGYSVSREKKESFPLTVTSAQKNPTAFYLCASSQGTQGRNTEAFFGQGTRLTVV.

The chain couples TRBV25-1 to TRBJ1-3; D unclear. The V gene's germline CDR1 is MGHDK and CDR2 SYGVNS. The germline V and J ends were trimmed by 5 bases and 4 bases, with 9 bases remaining between them. This CDR3 has 13 amino acids. The CDR3 region is CASSTSGGNTIYF. CDR3 in DNA: TGTGCCAGCAGTACATCTGGCGGAAACACCATATATTTT.

This clone was detected only once. The chain uses TRBV5-1 and TRBJ1-1; a possible D gene is TRBD1 (6 bases). The V gene's germline CDR1 is SGHRS and CDR2 YFSETQ. V was trimmed by 4 bases and J by 1 base, leaving 11 bases between them. The length of the CDR3 is 14 residues. The CDR3 is CASSGGHPNTEAFF. DNA of the CDR3: TGCGCCAGCAGCGGGGGACACCCGAACACTGAAGCTTTCTTT.